Here is one T cell receptor beta chain with its context. Its antigen remains unidentified. The data belong to a study of cytomegalovirus exposure and HLA in healthy donors. The assay was immunoSEQ multiplex PCR, and TCRdb's table has in-frame clones only and misses some. The sample carries 76,000 or so clones, approximately 94% recorded once. Study-wide results and limits: Cytomegalovirus status was reportedly diagnosed by the classifier with high specificity and sensitivity. A later analysis found first-cohort TCR clusters tended to co-occur in the 110 or so validation repertoires. Testing in vitro showed a few CMV-associated chains specific for CMV antigens.

The V gene end was trimmed by 5 bases and the J gene end by 0 bases; junction bases not matched to a gene: 3. The CDR3 extends over 14 amino acids. Germline V gene data show CDR1 as SGHTA and CDR2 as FQGTGA. The chain has TRBV7-3 and TRBJ2-7; TRBD1 matches at 8 bases. The material sequenced was PBMCs. The TCR originated in a young woman in good health and CMV-seropositive. CDR3 loop: CASSRDRSSYEQYF. The DNA for the CDR3 is TGTGCCAGCAGCCGGGACAGGAGCTCCTACGAGCAGTACTTC.